A selection of T cell receptor beta chains follows, all from one sample in a study of CD4 T cells in relation to SARS-CoV-2 and coronaviruses. Sequenced by immunoSEQ multiplex PCR; TCRdb stores in-frame clones only, minus some. The table shows almost 30,000 clones, with over 60% occurring only once. Their antigen targets remain unknown. Sample: CD4+ T cells from PBMCs, cultured in vitro. These receptors were obtained from a human donor in good health. The conserved cysteine and the conserved F or W are not part of the CDR3 here.

V gene,CDR3 protein
TRBV5-1,ASSSQAGGPSDTQY
TRBV7-9,ASSLEGADFGPQH
TRBV19,ASSHNSDRLGGYT
TRBV5-4,ASSFGRNQPQH
TRBV30,AWRSRVGYGYT
TRBV24-1,ATRTQGLRGSPLH
TRBV5-6,ASSLAGGTGNTIY
TRBV10-3,AISAQGEHQPQH
TRBV5-1,ASSLEPGLWGNTIY
TRBV24-1,ATSDWGQGPLGY
TRBV19,ASSIGQKNIQY
TRBV11-2,ASSFRGSGANVLT
TRBV7-9,ASSPFTSTETQY
TRBV4-3,ASSQVGGKLAVTDTQY
TRBV6-5,ASSSIQGGGNQPQH
TRBV5-4,ASSPILNSPLH
TRBV6-5,ASSRTVREPQH
TRBV4-3,ASSQDSGGPTGELF
TRBV25-1,ASSEYRGFWGYT
TRBV7-2,ASSFGRLTGELF
TRBV7-9,ASILTVGTGELF
TRBV5-1,ASSLFVSREIGEQY
TRBV11-2,ATGQRQETQY
TRBV4-2,ASSQDLGHLSYNEQF
TRBV19,ASSIGAVSGTVYTQY
TRBV7-6,ASSLAGLASQETQY
TRBV13,ASSLSGTHGTREYGTDTQY
TRBV14,ASREAGTYEQY
TRBV7-6,ASSFGPARKDTQY
TRBV4-2,ASSQDRNSGHDEQF
TRBV6-5,ASSRDNYNEQF
TRBV27,ASSLEGSNEKLF
TRBV3-1/TRBV3-2,ASSQTSGANSYEQY
TRBV18,ASSPERYKGDEQY
TRBV19,ASSSGYEQY
TRBV4-2,ASSLEGGQGAYEQY
TRBV21-1,ASNAGEGGETQY
TRBV23-1,ASSYSTDTQY
TRBV19,ASSIGTGANVLT
TRBV5-1,ASSSLGSGSYEQY
TRBV6-5,ATRRRGGEPQH
TRBV6-2/TRBV6-3,ASSYGGSSQETQY
TRBV7-8,ASSQQSHSYNEQF
TRBV7-9,ASSLGSAYQAF
TRBV7-2,ASSSRTGAGNTIY
TRBV4-3,ASSQVVQASTDTQY
TRBV6-2/TRBV6-3,ASSPEGTAALGGQY
TRBV3-1/TRBV3-2,ASSQGVSGGVQETQY
TRBV5-1,ASSVGPSTDTQY
TRBV2,ASSARQSGELF